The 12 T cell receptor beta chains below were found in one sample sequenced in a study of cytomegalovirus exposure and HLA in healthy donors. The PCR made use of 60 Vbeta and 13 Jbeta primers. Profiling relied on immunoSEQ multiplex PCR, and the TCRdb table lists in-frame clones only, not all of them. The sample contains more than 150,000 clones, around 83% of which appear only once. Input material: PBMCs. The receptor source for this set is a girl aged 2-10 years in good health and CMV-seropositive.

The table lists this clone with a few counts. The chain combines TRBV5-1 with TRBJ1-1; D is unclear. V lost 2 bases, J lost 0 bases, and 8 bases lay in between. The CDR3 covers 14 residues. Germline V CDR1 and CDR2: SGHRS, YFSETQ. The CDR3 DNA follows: TGCGCCAGCAGCTTTAACACATTGAACACTGAAGCTTTCTTT. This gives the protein CASSFNTLNTEAFF.

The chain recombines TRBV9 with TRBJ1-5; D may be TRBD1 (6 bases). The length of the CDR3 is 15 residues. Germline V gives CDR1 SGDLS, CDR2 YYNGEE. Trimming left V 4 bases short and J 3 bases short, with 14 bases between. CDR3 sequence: CASSQEGQTNQPQHF. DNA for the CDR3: TGTGCCAGCAGCCAAGAGGGACAAACCAATCAGCCCCAGCATTTT.

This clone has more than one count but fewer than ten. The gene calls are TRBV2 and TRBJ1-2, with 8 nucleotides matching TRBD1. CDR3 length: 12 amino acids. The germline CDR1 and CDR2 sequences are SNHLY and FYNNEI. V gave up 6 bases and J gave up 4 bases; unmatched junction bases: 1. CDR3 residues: CASSGTGYGYTF. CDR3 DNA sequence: TGTGCCAGCAGCGGGACAGGCTATGGCTACACCTTC.

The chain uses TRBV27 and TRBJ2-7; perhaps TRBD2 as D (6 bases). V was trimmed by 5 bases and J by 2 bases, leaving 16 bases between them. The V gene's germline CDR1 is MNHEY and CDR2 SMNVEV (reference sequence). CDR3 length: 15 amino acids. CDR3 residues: CASSEPRREPYEQYF. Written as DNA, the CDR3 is TGTGCCAGCAGTGAGCCCCGCCGGGAGCCCTACGAGCAGTACTTC.

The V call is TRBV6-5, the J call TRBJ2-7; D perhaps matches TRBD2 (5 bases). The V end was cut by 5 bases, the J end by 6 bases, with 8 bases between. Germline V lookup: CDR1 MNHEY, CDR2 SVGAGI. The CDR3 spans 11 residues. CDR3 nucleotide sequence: TGTGCCAGCAGTATAGGGAGCGAGCAGTACTTC. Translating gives CASSIGSEQYF.

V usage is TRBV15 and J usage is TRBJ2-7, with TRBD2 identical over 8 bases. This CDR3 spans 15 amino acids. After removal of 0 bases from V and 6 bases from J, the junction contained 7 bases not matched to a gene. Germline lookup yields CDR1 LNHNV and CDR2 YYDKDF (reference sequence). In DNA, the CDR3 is TGTGCCACCAGCAGAGATTCAGCGGGAGCTCCCGAGCAGTACTTC. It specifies CATSRDSAGAPEQYF. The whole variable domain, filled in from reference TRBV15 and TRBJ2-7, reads DAMVIQNPRYQVTQFGKPVTLSCSQTLNHNVMYWYQQKSSQAPKLLFHYYDKDFNNEADTPDNFQSRRPNTSFCFLDIRSPGLGDTAMYLCATSRDSAGAPEQYFGPGTRLTVT.

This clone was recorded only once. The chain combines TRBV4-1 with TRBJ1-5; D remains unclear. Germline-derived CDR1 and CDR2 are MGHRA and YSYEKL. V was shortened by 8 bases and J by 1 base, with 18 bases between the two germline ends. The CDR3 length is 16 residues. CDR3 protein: CASGESPAKSNQPQHF. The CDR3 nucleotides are TGCGCCAGCGGGGAGAGTCCAGCCAAGAGCAATCAGCCCCAGCATTTT.

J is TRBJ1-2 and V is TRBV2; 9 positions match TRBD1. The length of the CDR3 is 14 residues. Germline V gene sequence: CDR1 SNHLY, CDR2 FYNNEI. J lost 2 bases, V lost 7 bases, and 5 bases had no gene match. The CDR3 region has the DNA TGTGCCAGCATACTGACAGGGGGGAACTATGGCTACACCTTC. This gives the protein CASILTGGNYGYTF.

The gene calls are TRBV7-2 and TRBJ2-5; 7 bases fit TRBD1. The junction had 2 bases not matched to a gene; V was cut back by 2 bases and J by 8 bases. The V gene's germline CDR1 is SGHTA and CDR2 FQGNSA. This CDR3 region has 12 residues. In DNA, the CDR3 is TGTGCCAGCAGCTTAACAGGGGACACCCAGTACTTC. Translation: CASSLTGDTQYF.

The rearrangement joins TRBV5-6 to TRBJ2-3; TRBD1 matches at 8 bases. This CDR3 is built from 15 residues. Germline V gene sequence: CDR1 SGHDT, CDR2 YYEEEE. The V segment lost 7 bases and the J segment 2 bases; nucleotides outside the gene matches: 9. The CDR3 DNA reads TGTGCCAGCGGATTACAGGGGGACTTCACAGATACGCAGTATTTT. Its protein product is CASGLQGDFTDTQYF. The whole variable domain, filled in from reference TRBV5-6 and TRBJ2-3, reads DAGVTQSPTHLIKTRGQQVTLRCSPKSGHDTVSWYQQALGQGPQFIFQYYEEEERQRGNFPDRFSGHQFPNYSSELNVNALLLGDSALYLCASGLQGDFTDTQYFGPGTRLTVL.

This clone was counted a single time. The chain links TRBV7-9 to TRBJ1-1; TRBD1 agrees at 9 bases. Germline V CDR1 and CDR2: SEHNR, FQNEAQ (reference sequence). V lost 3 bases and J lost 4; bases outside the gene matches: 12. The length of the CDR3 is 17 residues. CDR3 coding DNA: TGTGCCAGCAGCTTGGGGACAGGGAGGTTTAGTGGCACTGAAGCTTTCTTT. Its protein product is CASSLGTGRFSGTEAFF.

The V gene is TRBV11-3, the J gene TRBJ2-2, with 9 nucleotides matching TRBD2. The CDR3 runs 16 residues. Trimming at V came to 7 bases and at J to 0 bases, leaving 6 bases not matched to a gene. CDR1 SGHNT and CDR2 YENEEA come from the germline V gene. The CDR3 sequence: CASIKSSGTNTGELFF. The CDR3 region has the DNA TGTGCCAGCATCAAGTCTAGCGGGACGAACACCGGGGAGCTGTTTTTT.